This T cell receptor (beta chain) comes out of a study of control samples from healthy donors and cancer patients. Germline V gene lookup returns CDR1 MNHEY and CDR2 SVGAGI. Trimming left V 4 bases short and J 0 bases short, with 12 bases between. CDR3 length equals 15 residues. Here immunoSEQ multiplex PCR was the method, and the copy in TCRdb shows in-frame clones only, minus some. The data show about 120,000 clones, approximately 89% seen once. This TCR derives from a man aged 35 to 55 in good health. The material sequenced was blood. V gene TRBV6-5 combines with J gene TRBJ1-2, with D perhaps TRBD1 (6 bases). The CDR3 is CASSSPDRSNYGYTF. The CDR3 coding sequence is TGTGCCAGCAGTTCGCCGGACAGATCTAACTATGGCTACACCTTC.